The source of this T cell receptor (beta chain) is a study of cytomegalovirus exposure and HLA in healthy donors (dated by TCRdb to the late 2010s). Notes on the research overall: In an earlier analysis of roughly 500 of the donors, around 300 Gb of sequence data and 100 million or so unique TCR beta sequences from about 179 million T cells were reported. An early release covering roughly 580 HLA-typed donors comprised about 290 gigabases of sequencing data and around 80 million unique TCR sequences. The genetic ancestry cluster associated with self-reported Caucasian donors included 80% to 90% of the 300 to 400 genotyped donors. The study was designed to test whether signatures of past pathogen exposure could be identified by cataloging public T cell receptors. The T cell repertoires of around 730 subjects were profiled by immunosequencing and related to cytomegalovirus serostatus. Besides the first cohort of approximately 670 subjects, a separate validation cohort made up of over 95 different subjects was used. To predict cytomegalovirus infection status, the study brought together high-throughput TCR immunosequencing, statistical association of individual TCRs with disease status, and machine learning. In a later analysis, previously published TCR beta repertoires from 666 donors were re-analyzed and high-resolution HLA genotyping was added so that TCR occurrence patterns could be studied. Rather than using new phenotypic data, the later analysis identified candidate immune exposures from TCR beta sequences and from how often those sequences occurred across donors. In an earlier analysis of more than 550 of the donors, high-throughput TCR beta sequencing was used to judge whether each TCR beta V gene segment behaved as functional or pseudogenic. Donor age, sex, ethnicity and CMV serostatus were compiled alongside the repertoire data. A later genetic analysis used genome-wide SNP genotypes for 398 of the 666 donors, treating that subset as a discovery cohort. All discovery cohort repertoires had been generated on a single sequencing platform. Class I and class II HLA loci were covered by the typing at four-digit resolution. Typing coverage varied by locus: about 620-630 donors for A, B, C, DRB1 and DQB1; approximately 560 for DQA1; 606 for DPA1; around 490 for DPB1. Several DR-DQ haplotypes were handled as single units for association and clustering, since linkage in the cohort was strong. Among 398 genotyped donors of the cohort, an average of around 240,000 unique TCR beta nucleotide sequences were sequenced per donor, approximately 20% of them non-productive. Study-wide findings and limitations: A few of the identified cytomegalovirus-associated TCR beta chains were confirmed in vitro to be specific for cytomegalovirus antigens. Because counts were too low, seventeen rarely observed V segments, including chromosome 9 orphons, were excluded from the earlier analysis of about 500 of the donors. According to the authors, the approach could potentially be generalized to other disease states and immunological phenotypes. In a later genetic analysis, a missense DCLRE1C variant was associated with V-gene and J-gene trimming of TCR beta chains, and the association was replicated in an independent cohort. A further reported finding was that TCR beta sequences accurately predicted the HLA-A and HLA-B alleles for most subjects in the first cohort. In both the original and validation cohorts, the classifier was reported to diagnose cytomegalovirus status with high specificity and sensitivity. Immune exposure information for the cohort was limited to CMV serostatus. A later analysis found that most CMV-associated TCR beta chains appeared HLA-restricted, with HLA associations seemingly driven largely by CMV exposure. While some public TCRs were present in many individuals, most TCR sequences turned up only very rarely across donors. A cluster of highly shared sequence variants was judged likely to be a technical artifact of the sequencing pipeline. Compared with equally common non-associated chains, HLA-associated TCR beta chains in a later analysis were more clonally expanded and had lower generation probabilities. Some IMGT-functional V segments, including TRBV6-2 and TRBV6-3, could not be told apart with the 87-base-pair reads, so those segments were excluded. At a false discovery rate of 0.05, a later analysis linked 16,000 or so TCR beta sequences to specific HLA alleles. In an earlier analysis of roughly 560 of the donors, most TCR beta V segments were observed in productive rearrangements about 90% or about 30% of the time, broadly matching IMGT annotations. The cohort was sequenced for TCR beta chains only, and without alpha or paired-chain data the features that could be detected were limited. Correlated functional status among segregating V segments might reflect linkage disequilibrium, but an unknown experimental factor could not be ruled out. HLA typing was unavailable for some donors at each locus, so association tests used only the typed subset. In a later genetic analysis, fewer N-insertions in productive TCRs were reported among donors in an Asian-associated ancestry cluster than the roughly 640-donor mean. In a later analysis, the rate of TCR association differed among HLA loci, with DRB1 alleles having the most associated TCRs and HLA-C alleles having the fewest. Assigning TCR associations to individual alleles was difficult when HLA alleles, especially DR and DQ, strongly co-occurred. A total of 150 or so TCR beta chains were listed by the study as associated with cytomegalovirus. Sequencing depth was assumed to be roughly uniform across donors in the presence/absence analyses, though that assumption may not hold. In a later analysis, several top co-occurrence clusters were reported to appear linked to parvovirus B19, influenza, CMV and Epstein-Barr virus.

Library preparation was by the immunoSEQ multiplex PCR assay. The multiplex PCR relied on a mix of 60 forward primers for TCR Vbeta segments and 13 reverse primers for TCR Jbeta segments. The CDR3 region of rearranged TCR beta genes was amplified from genomic DNA by a multiplex PCR assay. Amplified TCR beta libraries were sequenced as 87-base-pair reads on the Illumina HiSeq System. The study's own analysis went as follows. A later analysis counted around 72 million unique TCR beta chains across the 670 or so repertoires, and roughly 11 million of these chains were shared by at least two donors. Raw reads were error-corrected and collapsed into unique sequences by a nearest-neighbor algorithm in which closely related sequences were merged to remove PCR and sequencing errors. To assign V, D and J gene segments, CDR3 sequences were aligned to IMGT reference sequences. For a sequence to be retained, a match of at least six nucleotides was required to both a V gene segment and a J gene segment. A rearrangement counted as productive if the CDR3 had no stop codons and remained in frame with V and J, and every other rearrangement counted as non-productive. CDR3 was defined according to IMGT convention as the region running from the second conserved V-encoded cysteine to the conserved J-encoded phenylalanine. The earlier analysis of 450 to 750 of the donors excluded any sequence lacking an unambiguous match to a single V gene segment. An earlier analysis of approximately 590 of the donors classified V segments as functional when productive rearrangements were above 56.7% and as segregating when the standard deviation between donors was above 5%. To diagnose cytomegalovirus status from the catalog of TCR beta chain sequences, a statistical classification framework was built. A later analysis assigned V and J genes by comparing TCR nucleotide sequences with IMGT/GENE-DB human TR gene sequences. Using the TCRdist pipeline, a later analysis assigned CDR3 sequences along with most-parsimonious VDJ recombination scenarios. In a later analysis, each TCR beta chain was defined by its CDR3 amino acid sequence together with its V-gene family, and reads without a unique V-gene family were excluded. A later analysis removed roughly 590 highly shared, low-generation-probability nucleotide sequences to deal with suspected cross-contamination and a sequencing artifact. For each public chain, a later analysis derived a clonal expansion index from normalized ranks of inferred template counts within each repertoire. A later analysis computed generation probabilities with a VDJ recombination model fitted to out-of-frame rearrangements, and checked the results against IGoR. In a later analysis, TCR-TCR, TCR-HLA and TCR-CMV co-occurrence was scored with hypergeometric tests, and a repertoire-size bias correction was applied to TCR pairs. False discovery rates were estimated in a later analysis by permuting HLA or CMV assignments 20 times. In a later analysis, co-occurring TCRs were grouped with DBSCAN, and TCRdist sequence similarity was added when clustering was performed within HLA-allele-positive subsets. Repertoires with fewer than 30,000 or more than 120,000 public chains, plus five repertoires with anomalous nucleotide sharing, were excluded from co-occurrence clustering. This immuneACCESS table, as held by TCRdb, lists in-frame sequences with V and J called but not all clones. Of the missing ones, under half trace to an unresolved V gene in checked studies; the others have no known cause. V, J and clone size were drawn from that table, and D and trimming were deduced from the DNA. The sample table records around 50,000 clones; around 82% of these occur just once. About 7.8% of the sample lies in the top ten.

Points on this clone: Its antigen remains undetermined. No base-level quality is on record; no much larger clone is a single base apart.

The junction carries 21 bases between V and J, which are trimmed by 5 bases and 7 bases respectively. Taken from cysteine to phenylalanine, the CDR3 has 16 residues. Only the CDR3 part of the read is kept: 48 bases, read in frame from the first base. From a lookup of the germline V gene (reference sequence), CDR1 and CDR2 are LNHNV and YYDKDF. The cohort consisted of 650 to 850 healthy bone marrow donors. At the time of sampling, all cohort members were nominally healthy, though unrecorded immune exposures were likely present. The donor tested CMV seropositive and was one of the 289 seropositive cohort members. Each donor provided a peripheral blood sample, and peripheral blood mononuclear cells were used for TCR beta sequencing. The Qiagen DNeasy Blood Extraction Kit was used to extract genomic DNA from the blood cell samples.

This chain is built from TRBV15 and TRBJ2-1, and possibly TRBD2, on 6 matching bases. The source material was PBMCs. The TCR was taken from a man under 40 in good health and CMV-seropositive. CDR3 loop: CATSLGTPDLLNEQFF. The bases are TGTGCCACCAGCCTCGGGACTCCAGATCTTCTAAATGAGCAGTTCTTC.